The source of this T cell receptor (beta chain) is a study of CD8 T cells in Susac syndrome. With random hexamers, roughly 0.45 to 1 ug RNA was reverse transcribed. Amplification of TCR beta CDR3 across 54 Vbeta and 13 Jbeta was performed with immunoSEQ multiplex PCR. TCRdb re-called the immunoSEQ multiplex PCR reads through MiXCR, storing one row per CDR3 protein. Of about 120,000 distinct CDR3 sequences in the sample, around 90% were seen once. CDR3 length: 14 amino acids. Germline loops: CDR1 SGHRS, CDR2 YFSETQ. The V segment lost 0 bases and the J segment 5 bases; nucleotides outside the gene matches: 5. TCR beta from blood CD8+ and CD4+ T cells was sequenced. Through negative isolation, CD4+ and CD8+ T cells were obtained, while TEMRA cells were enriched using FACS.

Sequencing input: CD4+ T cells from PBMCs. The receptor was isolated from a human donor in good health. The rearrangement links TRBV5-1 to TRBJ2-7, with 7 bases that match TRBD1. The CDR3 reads CASSLDRGQDEQYF. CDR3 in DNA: TGCGCCAGCAGCTTGGACAGGGGTCAAGACGAGCAGTACTTC.